The T cell receptor (beta chain) under discussion was sequenced for a study of blood T cell repertoires in COVID-19. Overall study: Samples came from the United States, Italy and Spain, spanning acute and convalescent COVID-19.

TCRdb keeps only in-frame clones here, not all; method: immunoSEQ multiplex PCR. The sample holds 210,000 or so clones; 70% to 90% are singletons and the top ten take approximately 11%. Participants were aged roughly 18 to 89 years from roughly 26 US areas. Membership in each cohort depended on participant-reported clinical history. The CDR3 runs 14 residues. The V gene's germline CDR1 is SNHLY and CDR2 FYNNEI. Trimming shortened V by 4 bases and J by 3 bases, and 12 bases separated the two germline ends. This chain links TRBV2 with TRBJ2-5, with D perhaps matching TRBD2 (6 bases). The origin of this receptor is a man under 40 who had recovered from COVID-19. Specimen: PBMCs or T cells enriched from blood (not recorded which). CDR3 sequence reads: CASSGTSGEETQYF. DNA for the CDR3: TGTGCCAGCAGTGGGACCTCGGGGGAAGAGACCCAGTACTTC.